This is a list of T cell receptor beta chains from one sample in a study of regulatory T cells in long-lasting Graves disease. TCRdb passed the multiplex PCR reads through MiXCR, listing each CDR3 protein once. The data show about 440,000 distinct CDR3 sequences, with over 15% seen just once and over 8.5% held by the top ten. The same data also went into a second study, on T cells in Graves' hyperthyroidism and ophthalmopathy.

Sequenced here: peripheral blood mononuclear cells (PBMCs), sampled at new diagnosis, from a patient treated with antithyroid drugs. All receptors come from a woman aged 25 to 45 with Graves disease. The CDR3 runs from the conserved cysteine through the conserved F or W. The D gene is left open where the match is weak. Clone sizes are given selectively: once, few, many, or a class where the clone is expanded.

V	size	J	D	DNA	CDR3
TRBV3-1	few	TRBJ2-7	NA	TGTGCCAGCAGCCAAGGGTGGAGCAGGACATCTCCCTTC	CASSQGWSRTSPF
TRBV29-1	few	TRBJ2-5	NA	TGCAGCGTTTGGGCCGGGACCCAGTACTTC	CSVWAGTQYF
TRBV20-1	many	TRBJ1-2	NA	TGCAGTGCTAGAGGAACAGAATCGAGCACCTTC	CSARGTESSTF
TRBV10-2	many	TRBJ2-7	NA	TGCGCCAGCAGTGAAGGACCCCGCACTTCCTACGAGCAGTACTTC	CASSEGPRTSYEQYF
TRBV25-1	many	TRBJ1-1	NA	TGTGCCAGCAGTGAATTGGGGGTAACTGAAGCTTTCTTT	CASSELGVTEAFF
TRBV30	many	TRBJ2-7	NA	TGTGCCTGGAGTGTAGGGGCAACCTACGAGCAGTACTTC	CAWSVGATYEQYF
TRBV28	few	TRBJ1-2	NA	TGTGCCAGCAGTTTATCCTCAGAATATGGCTACACCTTC	CASSLSSEYGYTF
TRBV20-1	many	TRBJ2-3	TRBD2	TGCAGTGCTGGGACTAGCGGGAGATTTAGCACAGATACGCAGTATTTT	CSAGTSGRFSTDTQYF
TRBV6-1	many	TRBJ2-1	TRBD2	TGTGCCAGCAGCTCTAGCGGGAGGGGACCGAATGAGCAGTTCTTC	CASSSSGRGPNEQFF
TRBV27	many	TRBJ2-7	NA	TGTGCCAGCAGCTATAGTTTTGTCACCAATTCCTACGAGCAGTACTTC	CASSYSFVTNSYEQYF
TRBV5-1	once	TRBJ1-5	NA	TGCGCCAGCAGCTTGAGCGGACAGCCTAATCAGCCCCAGCATTTT	CASSLSGQPNQPQHF
TRBV18	once	TRBJ2-1	NA	TGTGCCAGCTCCCCCCGGGAGACGCGAAATGAGCAGTTCTTC	CASSPRETRNEQFF
TRBV19	few	TRBJ1-1	TRBD1	TGTGCCAGTAGTAGACAGGGGGTGGACACTGAAGCTTTCTTT	CASSRQGVDTEAFF
TRBV2	NA	TRBJ2-3	NA	TGTGCCAGCAGCTCGACTCTCGGGACAGATACGCAGTATTTT	CASSSTLGTDTQYF
TRBV14	NA	TRBJ1-2	TRBD1	TGTGCCAGCAGCCAAGACAGGGGGGGCGGCTACACCTTC	CASSQDRGGGYTF
TRBV7-8	many	TRBJ2-3	NA	TGTGCCAGCAGCTTAGCGCGCCTGCGGGACGAATATACGCAGTATTTT	CASSLARLRDEYTQYF
TRBV7-3	few	TRBJ1-6	NA	TGTGCCAGCAGCTTAAGTCCCCTAGGAAATTCACCCCTCCACTTT	CASSLSPLGNSPLHF
TRBV18	once	TRBJ2-3	NA	TGTGCCAGCTCACCGGCAGGTCCAACTAGCACAGATACGCAGTATTTT	CASSPAGPTSTDTQYF
TRBV4-3	NA	TRBJ2-2	NA	TGCGCCAGCAGCCAAGGTCCTTCAGGACAGCAAACCGGGGAGCTGTTTTTT	CASSQGPSGQQTGELFF
TRBV27	few	TRBJ1-1	TRBD1	TGTGCCAGCAGTCAGATTGGGACAGGGATGACTGAAGCTTTCTTT	CASSQIGTGMTEAFF
TRBV5-4	few	TRBJ1-4	NA	TGTGCCAGCAGTTATGACAGGCTTCCTAATGAAAAACTGTTTTTT	CASSYDRLPNEKLFF
TRBV28	many	TRBJ1-2	NA	TGTGCCAGCAGTTTCCCTGACGGGGGATCAGGCTATGGCTACACCTTC	CASSFPDGGSGYGYTF
TRBV19	NA	TRBJ1-1	TRBD1	TGTGCCAGTAGTTTCTGGACAGGGGATGCCACTGAAGCTTTCTTT	CASSFWTGDATEAFF
TRBV6-1	NA	TRBJ2-3	NA	TGTGCCATCCATTCAGAGACAGATACGCAGTATTTT	CAIHSETDTQYF
TRBV29-1	few	TRBJ2-7	TRBD1	TGCAGCGCCGTGACAGGGTGGGAGCAGTACTTC	CSAVTGWEQYF
TRBV5-1	many	TRBJ2-1	NA	TGCGCCAGCAGCTTGGGCGGGGAGCCTCACAATGAGCAGTTCTTC	CASSLGGEPHNEQFF
TRBV20-1	once	TRBJ2-1	TRBD2	TGCAGTGCTAGAGCCGGGACAGCGGGAGGCTCCGGGGGTGAGCAGTTCTTC	CSARAGTAGGSGGEQFF
TRBV7-8	many	TRBJ2-1	TRBD2	TGTGCCAGCAGCTTTTTTACTAGCGGGAGGGAGTTTGAGCAGTTCTTC	CASSFFTSGREFEQFF
TRBV5-1	NA	TRBJ2-5	TRBD2	TGCGCCAGCAGCTTGAATGCGGGAAGCGGGAGGAGGGGAGAGACCCAGTACTTC	CASSLNAGSGRRGETQYF